This TCR beta chain was retrieved from a study of T cell responses to AZD1222 COVID-19 vaccine. Only one count was recorded for this clone. Measured with immunoSEQ multiplex PCR; TCRdb has only the in-frame clones, and not every one. This table has 160,000 or so clones, about 90% appearing once. CDR3 size: 14 residues. V lost 4 bases and J lost 4, with 12 bases in between. Germline V CDR1 and CDR2: SGHRS, YFSETQ. The chain joins TRBV5-1 to TRBJ2-1; tentatively, D is TRBD2 (5 bases). The receptor comes from an adult in good health. Here the sequenced sample was peripheral blood, taken on day 0 of AZD1222 vaccination. The CDR3 reads CASSPLGEYNEQFF. In DNA, the CDR3 is TGCGCCAGCAGCCCTCTGGGAGAATACAATGAGCAGTTCTTC.